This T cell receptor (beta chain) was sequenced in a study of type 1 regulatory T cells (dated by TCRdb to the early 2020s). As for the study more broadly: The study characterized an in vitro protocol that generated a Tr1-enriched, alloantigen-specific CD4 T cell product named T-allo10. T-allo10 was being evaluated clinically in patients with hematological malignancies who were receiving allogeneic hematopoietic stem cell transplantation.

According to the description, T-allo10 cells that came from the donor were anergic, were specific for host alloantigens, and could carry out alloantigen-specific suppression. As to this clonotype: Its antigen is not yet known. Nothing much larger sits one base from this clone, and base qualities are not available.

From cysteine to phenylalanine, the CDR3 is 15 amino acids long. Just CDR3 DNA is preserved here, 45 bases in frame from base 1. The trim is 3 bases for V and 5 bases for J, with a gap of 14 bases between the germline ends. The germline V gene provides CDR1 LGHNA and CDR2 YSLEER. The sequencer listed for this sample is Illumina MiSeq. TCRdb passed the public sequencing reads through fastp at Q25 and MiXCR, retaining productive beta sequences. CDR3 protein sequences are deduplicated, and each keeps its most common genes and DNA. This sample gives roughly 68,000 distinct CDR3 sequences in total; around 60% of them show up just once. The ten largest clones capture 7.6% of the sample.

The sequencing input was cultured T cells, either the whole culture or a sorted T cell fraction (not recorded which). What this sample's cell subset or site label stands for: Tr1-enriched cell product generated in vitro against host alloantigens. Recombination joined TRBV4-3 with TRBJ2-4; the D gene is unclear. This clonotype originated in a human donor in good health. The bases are TGCGCCAGCAGCCATGACGCCGGGCCCCAAAACATTCAGTACTTC. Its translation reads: CASSHDAGPQNIQYF.